The 26 T cell receptor beta chains presented below share a single source sample, sequenced in a study of control samples from healthy donors and cancer patients. Assay: immunoSEQ multiplex PCR; the TCRdb copy retains only in-frame clones and omits some. The sample holds approximately 120,000 clones, about 92% seen once. The specimen was PBMCs. The receptors were sampled from a man aged 80 or over with head and neck cancer.

The J gene is TRBJ1-1, the V gene TRBV10-3; tentative D call: TRBD1 (5 bases). CDR3 length: 14 residues. Germline CDR1 ENHRY, CDR2 SYGVKD. With 6 bases removed from V and 5 bases from J, the gap between germline ends came to 16 bases. The CDR3 here is CAIRGGDLRTEAFF. CDR3 nucleotide sequence: TGTGCCATCAGGGGAGGGGATTTGAGGACTGAAGCTTTCTTT.

In nucleotides, the CDR3 is TGTGCCAGCAGTGGACTTTATAATTCACCCCTCCACTTT. Translating it yields CASSGLYNSPLHF. The rearrangement joins TRBV6-2 or TRBV6-3 to TRBJ1-6; D gene unclear. CDR3 length equals 13 residues. Trimming stripped 5 bases from V and 4 bases from J, with 6 bases between. Germline CDR1 reads MNHEY; CDR2 reads SVGEGT.

Comments on this clone: The DNA is left out, because the CDR3 cannot be placed on it with certainty; the CDR3 is given as TCRdb lists it. The V call is TRBV21-1, the J call TRBJ1-2. TRBV21-1 has pseudogene status. The CDR3 adds up to 17 amino acids, both ends counted. The CDR3 region is CASSKVGFGSCNYGYTF.

CDR3 in amino acids: CASTLGGQGYEQYF. The CDR3 DNA reads TGTGCCAGCACCCTAGGGGGACAGGGGTACGAGCAGTACTTC. V usage is TRBV2 and J usage is TRBJ2-7, with 10 bases lining up with TRBD1. CDR1 and CDR2 (germline): SNHLY, FYNNEI. The CDR3 covers 14 residues. The V and J ends lost 7 bases and 4 bases, in that order; junction bases with no gene match: 7.

This clone was seen a handful of times. This rearrangement joins TRBV5-1 to TRBJ1-6; D is ambiguous. Germline CDR1 reads SGHRS; CDR2 reads YFSETQ. V lost 4 bases and J 7 bases, leaving 18 bases between the germline ends. This CDR3 is 16 amino acids long. CDR3 region: CASSRSTADLNSPLHF. In DNA, the CDR3 is TGCGCCAGCAGCAGGAGCACAGCCGACTTAAATTCACCCCTCCACTTT.

This chain joins TRBV7-9 and TRBJ1-1; 10 nucleotides line up with TRBD1. The germline CDR1 and CDR2 sequences are SEHNR and FQNEAQ (reference sequence). V shed 8 bases, J shed 1 base, and the junction held 10 bases outside the gene matches. This CDR3 has 16 residues. The CDR3 DNA reads TGTGCCAGCGCGAAAAGTGGGACAGGGGCGAACACTGAAGCTTTCTTT. It codes for CASAKSGTGANTEAFF.

The chain joins TRBV4-1 to TRBJ1-5; TRBD1 matches 8 bases. The CDR3 consists of 15 residues. CDR1 is MGHRA and CDR2 is YSYEKL in the germline V gene. V gave up 5 bases and J gave up 5 bases; unmatched junction bases: 8. The CDR3 bases are TGCGCCAGCAGCGAATTGACAGGGGTTTATCAGCCCCAGCATTTT. This encodes CASSELTGVYQPQHF.

This chain uses TRBV7-9 with TRBJ2-2; tentative D call: TRBD2 (6 bases). This CDR3 spans 16 amino acids. The V end was cut by 5 bases, the J end by 5 bases, with 18 bases between. The germline CDR1 and CDR2 sequences are SEHNR and FQNEAQ (reference sequence). The CDR3: CASSPRGGTLTGELFF. Written as DNA, the CDR3 is TGTGCCAGCAGCCCGAGAGGTGGGACTCTTACCGGGGAGCTGTTTTTT.

The chain recombines TRBV7-2 with TRBJ1-2, with no clear D. Germline CDR1 and CDR2: SGHTA and FQGNSA. CDR3 size: 11 residues. Trimming took 0 bases from V and 11 from J, leaving 7 bases between them. The CDR3 DNA follows: TGTGCCAGCAGCTTAGCTTTAGGATACACCTTC. This translates into CASSLALGYTF.

Here the CDR3 reads CASSEGDGNTGELFF. The CDR3 DNA reads as TGTGCCAGCTCCGAGGGAGATGGAAACACCGGGGAGCTGTTTTTT. The chain uses TRBV18 and TRBJ2-2, with a weak D call TRBD2 (5 bases). The germline CDR1 and CDR2 sequences are KGHSH and LQKENI. V gave up 6 bases and J gave up 2 bases, with 13 bases separating them. This CDR3 is 15 amino acids long. The full variable domain, rest sourced from reference TRBV18 and TRBJ2-2, is NAGVMQNPRHLVRRRGQEARLRCSPMKGHSHVYWYRQLPEEGLKFMVYLQKENIIDESGMPKERFSAEFPKEGPSILRIQQVVRGDSAAYFCASSEGDGNTGELFFGEGSRLTVL.

The chain joins TRBV4-1 to TRBJ1-2, with D perhaps TRBD1 (5 bases). Germline assignment: CDR1 MGHRA and CDR2 YSYEKL. Trimming shortened V by 4 bases and J by 3 bases, and 18 bases separated the two germline ends. This CDR3 is built from 16 residues. CDR3 sequence: CASSPAEGQIYYGYTF. DNA of the CDR3: TGCGCCAGCAGCCCAGCAGAGGGGCAGATTTACTATGGCTACACCTTC.

This clone appeared a single time. The chain combines TRBV7-9 with TRBJ1-2; D remains unclear. The CDR3 runs to 14 residues. Germline values: CDR1 SEHNR, CDR2 FQNEAQ (reference sequence). With 5 bases removed from V and 3 bases from J, the gap between germline ends came to 13 bases. CDR3: CASSPVGFHYGYTF. The CDR3 DNA reads TGTGCCAGCAGCCCAGTAGGGTTCCACTATGGCTACACCTTC. Full variable domain (rest looked up from reference TRBV7-9 and TRBJ1-2): DTGVSQNPRHKITKRGQNVTFRCDPISEHNRLYWYRQTLGQGPEFLTYFQNEAQLEKSRLLSDRFSAERPKGSFSTLEIQRTEQGDSAMYLCASSPVGFHYGYTFGSGTRLTVV.

The rearrangement uses TRBV10-3 and TRBJ1-1; 8 bases align to TRBD1. The V and J ends lost 6 bases and 0 bases, in that order; junction bases with no gene match: 9. This CDR3 contains 16 residues. Germline V CDR1 and CDR2: ENHRY, SYGVKD. The CDR3 sequence is CAISKTGDPVNTEAFF. The DNA for the CDR3 is TGTGCCATCAGCAAGACAGGGGATCCCGTGAACACTGAAGCTTTCTTT.

This chain joins TRBV5-1 and TRBJ1-2; unclear D gene. V was clipped by 0 bases and J by 5 bases, with 17 bases between them. Germline V lookup: CDR1 SGHRS, CDR2 YFSETQ. The CDR3 extends over 16 amino acids. The CDR3 spells CASSLDSDDVRYGYTF. The CDR3 DNA reads TGCGCCAGCAGCTTGGATTCCGACGACGTACGGTATGGCTACACCTTC.

This rearrangement joins TRBV5-6 to TRBJ1-1; the D gene is possibly TRBD1 (5 bases). The CDR3 is 15 residues long. Per germline, CDR1 SGHDT and CDR2 YYEEEE. The V end was cut by 2 bases, the J end by 0 bases, with 11 bases between. CDR3: CASSFIQVLNTEAFF. The DNA for the CDR3 is TGTGCCAGCAGCTTTATACAGGTGCTGAACACTGAAGCTTTCTTT.

This clone was recorded only once. The V and J genes are TRBV5-5 and TRBJ2-2; D uncertain. V gave up 0 bases and J gave up 1 base, with 7 bases separating them. CDR1 is SGHKS, CDR2 YYEKEE, per germline (reference sequence). The CDR3 has 15 residues. CDR3 loop: CASSLGQLNTGELFF. The CDR3 region has the DNA TGTGCCAGCAGCTTGGGGCAGCTGAACACCGGGGAGCTGTTTTTT.

This clone was picked up one time. The chain uses TRBV11-2 and TRBJ1-5; no reliable D call. From germline, CDR1 is SGHAT and CDR2 FQNNGV. Trimming left V 1 base short and J 4 bases short, with 2 bases between. CDR3 length equals 12 residues. CDR3 protein: CASSLGNQPQHF. The CDR3 coding sequence is TGTGCCAGCAGCTTAGGGAATCAGCCCCAGCATTTT.

This chain links TRBV5-1 with TRBJ2-7; 7 positions match TRBD1. CDR1 is SGHRS and CDR2 is YFSETQ in the germline V gene. The CDR3 runs to 14 residues. J gave up 2 bases and V 4 bases, and 6 bases lay outside the gene matches. The CDR3 sequence: CASSLGTAPYEQYF. In DNA form, the CDR3 reads TGCGCCAGCAGCCTAGGGACAGCCCCCTACGAGCAGTACTTC. The full variable domain, its missing parts supplied by reference TRBV5-1 and TRBJ2-7, is KAGVTQTPRYLIKTRGQQVTLSCSPISGHRSVSWYQQTPGQGLQFLFEYFSETQRNKGNFPGRFSGRQFSNSRSEMNVSTLELGDSALYLCASSLGTAPYEQYFGPGTRLTVT.

The V gene is TRBV2, the J gene TRBJ1-6; D possibly corresponds to TRBD1 (6 bases). The CDR3 extends over 14 amino acids. Germline lookup yields CDR1 SNHLY and CDR2 FYNNEI. V was trimmed by 7 bases and J by 10 bases, leaving 17 bases between them. The CDR3 region is CASTLQGRESPLHF. The CDR3 nucleotides are TGTGCCAGCACCCTACAGGGAAGGGAGTCACCCCTCCACTTT.

J is TRBJ2-5 and V is TRBV4-2; D perhaps matches TRBD2 (5 bases). V lost 0 bases and J 4 bases, leaving 15 bases between the germline ends. The CDR3 totals 16 residues. In germline, CDR1 is LGHNA, CDR2 YNFKEQ. The CDR3 DNA is TGTGCCAGCAGCCAAGAGTGGTCTAGCATCCGAGAGACCCAGTACTTC. This codes for CASSQEWSSIRETQYF.

The V and J genes are TRBV6-1 and TRBJ2-3; 11 bases are a match to TRBD2. Germline CDR1 reads MNHNS; CDR2 reads SASEGT. Trimming took 4 bases from V and 0 from J; bases not matched to a gene: 3. CDR3 length: 16 amino acids. Written as DNA, the CDR3 is TGTGCCAGCAGTGTAGCGGGGGGGACCAGCACAGATACGCAGTATTTT. It codes for CASSVAGGTSTDTQYF.

V and J are TRBV29-1 and TRBJ1-3; D call uncertain. Looked up from germline, CDR1 is SQVTM and CDR2 is ANQGSEA. Trimming pared 3 bases from V and 0 bases from J, leaving 9 bases between. The length of the CDR3 is 14 residues. This CDR3 is CSVDSSGSGNTIYF. The CDR3 DNA reads TGCAGCGTTGACAGTTCGGGCTCTGGAAACACCATATATTTT.

The chain couples TRBV30 to TRBJ2-7, with a possible D match to TRBD1 (8 bases). Trimming shortened V by 5 bases and J by 2 bases, and 13 bases separated the two germline ends. CDR1 is GTSNPN, CDR2 SVGIG, per germline (reference sequence). CDR3 length equals 13 residues. The chain's CDR3 is CAWGQGGTYEQYF. In nucleotides, the CDR3 is TGTGCCTGGGGACAGGGAGGGACCTACGAGCAGTACTTC.

This rearrangement joins TRBV5-3 to TRBJ2-7, with unresolved D. TRBV5-3 is annotated as an ORF whose role is uncertain. V gave up 4 bases and J gave up 2 bases, with 22 bases separating them. The CDR3 loop spans 17 amino acids. The CDR3 is CARSLERDRILPYEQYF. CDR3 bases: TGTGCCAGAAGCCTTGAGCGTGATAGGATTCTCCCCTACGAGCAGTACTTC.

The V call is TRBV5-1, the J call TRBJ2-5, with D possibly matching TRBD2 (6 bases). The CDR3 extends over 15 amino acids. V was shortened by 1 base and J by 2 bases, with 12 bases between the two germline ends. Germline loops: CDR1 SGHRS, CDR2 YFSETQ. CDR3 nucleotide sequence: TGCGCCAGCAGCTTGAGTGGGACTCCGCAAGAGACCCAGTACTTC. Translated, it gives CASSLSGTPQETQYF.

This clone was recorded only once. The V call is TRBV19, the J call TRBJ2-5; D is perhaps TRBD2 (5 bases). Trimming took 3 bases from V and 5 from J, leaving 13 bases between them. The CDR3 contains 14 residues. CDR1 LNHDA and CDR2 SQIVND come from the germline V gene (reference sequence). The CDR3 DNA reads as TGTGCCAGTAGTATGGGGAGCAGCGGCGAGACCCAGTACTTC. Protein product: CASSMGSSGETQYF.